The clone carrying this T cell receptor (beta chain) has only one observation. Its antigen is unknown. V lost 5 bases and J lost 5, with 12 bases in between. The CDR3 has 14 amino acids. CDR1 is MNHEY, CDR2 SVGAGI, per germline. Use of 60 Vbeta and 13 Jbeta primers characterized the PCR. Sequencing was performed with immunoSEQ multiplex PCR; in TCRdb, only in-frame clones are kept and a portion is missing. Of some 160,000 clones in the sample, over 80% were seen once. This sample is part of a study of cytomegalovirus exposure and HLA in healthy donors. General study points: Exclusion applied to some V segments, including TRBV6-2 and TRBV6-3, as they were indistinguishable.

The gene calls are TRBV6-5 and TRBJ1-4; weak D call: TRBD1 (6 bases). The TCR was taken from a woman under 30 in good health and CMV-seronegative. Sample: PBMCs. CDR3 sequence reads: CASSQGGANEKLFF. CDR3 DNA: TGTGCCAGCAGTCAAGGGGGGGCCAATGAAAAACTGTTTTTT.